The clone carrying this T cell receptor beta chain is categorized as medium-sized (0.01 to 0.1%). Time point described: pretreatment peripheral blood. The repertoire was sequenced with immunoSEQ multiplex PCR; TCRdb's copy has only in-frame clones and lacks some. The table has some 89,000 clones, 70% to 90% seen once. The data belong to a study of PD-L1 blockade in urothelial cancer. On the study more broadly: Blood analyses occurred 3 weeks (second dose) and 6 weeks post treatment start.

V lost 0 bases and J 5 bases, leaving 7 bases between the germline ends. CDR1 and CDR2 from the germline V gene are GTSNPN and SVGIG (reference sequence). The CDR3 totals 12 residues. The sequence derives from a man aged 55 to 70 with urothelial cancer. The sequences come from PBMCs, collected around atezolizumab (anti-PD-L1) treatment. The rearrangement joins TRBV30 to TRBJ1-2; D perhaps matches TRBD1 (5 bases). The CDR3 region is CAWSVGRYGYTF. The CDR3 DNA reads as TGTGCCTGGAGTGTGGGGCGGTATGGCTACACCTTC.